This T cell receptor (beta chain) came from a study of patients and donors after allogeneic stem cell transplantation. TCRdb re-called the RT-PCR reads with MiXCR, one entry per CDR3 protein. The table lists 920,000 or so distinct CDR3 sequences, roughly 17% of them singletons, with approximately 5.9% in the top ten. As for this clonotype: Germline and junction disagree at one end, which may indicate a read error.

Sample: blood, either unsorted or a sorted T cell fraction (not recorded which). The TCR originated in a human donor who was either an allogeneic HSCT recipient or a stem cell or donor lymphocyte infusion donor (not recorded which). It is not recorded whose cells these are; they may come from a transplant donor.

The CDR3 protein is CASSLLAGAPILEDTQYF. The CDR3 DNA reads as TGTGCTAGCAGCCTACTAGCGGGGGCCCCGATTTTAGAGGATACGCAGTATTTT. The chain employs TRBV7-7 and TRBJ2-3, with 11 nucleotides matching TRBD2. The CDR3 runs 18 residues. Germline-derived CDR1 and CDR2 are SSHAT and FNYEAQ (reference sequence).